These T cell receptor beta chains were read from a single sample in a study of CD8 T cell repertoires and HIV-1 epitope variants. Assay: immunoSEQ multiplex PCR; the TCRdb copy retains only in-frame clones and omits some. The sample holds over 90,000 clones, over 70% seen once. Material for sequencing was uncultured baseline CD8+ T cells from peripheral blood mononuclear cells (PBMCs). Every receptor here comes from a male donor with HIV. CDR3s include the opening cysteine and the closing phenylalanine or tryptophan. The D gene is left open where the match is weak. Clone size is not always given. Where it is, it says once, few, many or a class for expanded clones.

V: TRBV6-1
size: .
J: TRBJ1-2
D: .
CDR3: CASSPGPGNYGYTF
DNA: TGTGCCAGCAGTCCGGGACCCGGGAACTATGGCTACACCTTC

V: TRBV19
size: .
J: TRBJ2-1
D: TRBD2
CDR3: CASKSGKQFF
DNA: TGTGCCAGCAAAAGCGGGAAGCAGTTCTTC

V: TRBV19
size: .
J: TRBJ2-1
D: .
CDR3: CASSIDLGKQFF
DNA: TGTGCCAGTAGTATAGATCTGGGGAAGCAGTTCTTC

V: TRBV5-8
size: .
J: TRBJ1-5
D: TRBD1
CDR3: CASSLRIGTGTQPQHF
DNA: TGTGCCAGCAGCTTGCGAATCGGGACAGGGACTCAGCCCCAGCATTTT

V: TRBV27
size: .
J: TRBJ1-1
D: .
CDR3: CASRPPGWNTEAFF
DNA: TGTGCCAGCAGACCCCCAGGGTGGAACACTGAAGCTTTCTTT

V: TRBV4-2
size: .
J: TRBJ2-1
D: .
CDR3: CASSQDPTDRVNEQFF
DNA: TGTGCCAGCAGCCAAGATCCGACAGACCGCGTCAATGAGCAGTTCTTC

V: TRBV28
size: .
J: TRBJ2-3
D: .
CDR3: CASSLKTGGTSDTQYF
DNA: TGTGCCAGCAGTTTAAAGACTGGTGGGACATCGGATACGCAGTATTTT

V: TRBV30
size: .
J: TRBJ2-7
D: TRBD1
CDR3: CAWSFGQVSGEQYF
DNA: TGTGCCTGGAGTTTTGGACAGGTCTCGGGAGAGCAGTACTTC

V: TRBV11-2
size: .
J: TRBJ2-1
D: .
CDR3: CASSYLNSGSDEQFF
DNA: TGTGCCAGCAGCTATCTAAACTCCGGTAGCGATGAGCAGTTCTTC

V: TRBV28
size: .
J: TRBJ2-7
D: TRBD1
CDR3: CASSERQGIYEQYF
DNA: TGTGCCAGCAGTGAGAGACAGGGAATCTACGAGCAGTACTTC

V: TRBV10-3
size: few
J: TRBJ2-1
D: TRBD2
CDR3: CAISEGGGYNEQFF
DNA: TGTGCCATCAGTGAAGGCGGGGGATACAATGAGCAGTTCTTC

V: TRBV27
size: .
J: TRBJ1-6
D: .
CDR3: CASRQGSDNSPLHF
DNA: TGTGCCAGCAGGCAGGGGAGTGATAATTCACCCCTCCACTTT

V: TRBV19
size: once
J: TRBJ2-6
D: TRBD2
CDR3: CASSLGLAGSGANVLTF
DNA: TGTGCCAGTAGTTTGGGACTAGCGGGGTCTGGGGCCAACGTCCTGACTTTC

V: TRBV4-1
size: many
J: TRBJ2-1
D: .
CDR3: CASSQASSYNEQFF
DNA: TGCGCCAGCAGCCAAGCGAGCTCCTACAATGAGCAGTTCTTC

V: TRBV19
size: once
J: TRBJ1-5
D: TRBD1
CDR3: CASSPDRGGQPQHF
DNA: TGTGCCAGTAGTCCTGACAGGGGGGGTCAGCCCCAGCATTTT

V: TRBV7-7
size: .
J: TRBJ2-1
D: .
CDR3: CASSLEGSVHEQFF
DNA: TGTGCCAGCAGCTTAGAGGGTAGCGTGCATGAGCAGTTCTTC

V: TRBV11-2
size: .
J: TRBJ2-1
D: .
CDR3: CASSPIETGRDEQFF
DNA: TGTGCCAGCAGCCCAATAGAAACAGGACGGGATGAGCAGTTCTTC

V: TRBV18
size: .
J: TRBJ1-5
D: .
CDR3: CASSPGTNQPQHF
DNA: TGTGCCAGCTCACCTGGAACGAATCAGCCCCAGCATTTT

V: TRBV7-9
size: .
J: TRBJ2-7
D: .
CDR3: CASSFGNLPYEQYF
DNA: TGTGCCAGCAGCTTCGGAAACTTACCGTACGAGCAGTACTTC

V: TRBV6-5
size: .
J: TRBJ2-7
D: TRBD1
CDR3: CASSYDGTGYYEQYF
DNA: TGTGCCAGCAGTTACGATGGGACAGGGTACTACGAGCAGTACTTC

V: TRBV5-1
size: .
J: TRBJ2-3
D: TRBD2
CDR3: CASSLEGGGSTDTQYF
DNA: TGCGCCAGCAGCTTGGAAGGCGGGGGAAGCACAGATACGCAGTATTTT

V: TRBV27
size: few
J: TRBJ2-3
D: TRBD2
CDR3: CASSPSGGGTDTQYF
DNA: TGTGCCAGCAGTCCCTCCGGCGGGGGGACAGATACGCAGTATTTT

V: TRBV10-3
size: few
J: TRBJ1-1
D: .
CDR3: CAISEGSEAFF
DNA: TGTGCCATCAGTGAGGGGTCTGAAGCTTTCTTT